These T cell receptor beta chains were read from a single sample in a study of early T cells in non-severe SARS-CoV-2 infection. TCRdb analysed the 5' RACE reads with MiXCR anew, one entry per CDR3 protein. The repertoire consists of just under 90,000 distinct CDR3 sequences, with approximately 15% occurring once and the leading ten covering roughly 6.4%. The specimen sequenced was whole blood. The receptors come from an adult who was a healthcare worker with PCR-confirmed SARS-CoV-2 infection or an uninfected control (not recorded which). CDR3s include the opening cysteine and the closing phenylalanine or tryptophan. D genes are given only for firm matches. Clone sizes are given selectively: once, few, many, or a class where the clone is expanded.

j_gene,d_gene,abundance,v_gene,CDR3aa,CDR3nt
TRBJ1-5,TRBD1,few,TRBV10-3,CAISLDRADQPQHF,TGTGCCATCAGTTTGGACAGGGCCGACCAGCCCCAGCATTTT
TRBJ1-1,NA,few,TRBV7-3,CASSLDPNTEAFF,TGTGCCAGCAGCCTAGACCCGAACACTGAAGCTTTCTTT
TRBJ2-5,NA,few,TRBV5-1,CASSLRQAQETQYF,TGCGCCAGCAGCTTGCGACAGGCTCAAGAGACCCAGTACTTC
TRBJ1-1,NA,few,TRBV6-5,CASSYSMLLGGQTEAFF,TGTGCCAGCAGTTACTCGATGTTGTTGGGGGGACAAACTGAAGCTTTCTTT
TRBJ2-3,NA,NA,TRBV29-1,CSGAGNRGADTQYF,TGCAGCGGGGCGGGGAACAGGGGAGCAGATACGCAGTATTTT
TRBJ2-2,TRBD2,few,TRBV2,CASSLGLAGDGTGELFF,TGTGCCAGCAGCTTGGGACTAGCGGGAGACGGCACCGGGGAGCTGTTTTTT
TRBJ1-5,NA,few,TRBV12-3/TRBV12-4,CASSLRVSNQPQHF,TGTGCCAGCAGTTTAAGGGTAAGCAATCAGCCCCAGCATTTT
TRBJ2-2,NA,few,TRBV11-1,CASSPTRTGELFF,TGTGCCAGCAGCCCAACTAGGACCGGGGAGCTGTTTTTT
TRBJ2-5,TRBD1,few,TRBV12-3/TRBV12-4,CASTPRTGVETQYF,TGTGCCAGCACCCCCCGGACAGGTGTAGAGACCCAGTACTTC
TRBJ1-4,NA,NA,TRBV30,CAWSIGGVELFF,TGTGCCTGGAGTATCGGAGGGGTCGAACTGTTTTTT
TRBJ2-3,NA,NA,TRBV6-2/TRBV6-3,CASSYIPVTDTQYF,TGTGCCAGCAGTTACATCCCAGTCACAGATACGCAGTATTTT
TRBJ2-7,NA,many,TRBV4-1,CASSQDPRGSSYEFEQYF,TGCGCCAGCAGCCAAGACCCCAGGGGATCCTCCTACGAGTTCGAGCAGTACTTC
TRBJ2-7,NA,few,TRBV28,CASSFIWASYEQYF,TGTGCCAGCAGTTTCATATGGGCTTCCTACGAGCAGTACTTC
TRBJ1-3,NA,few,TRBV20-1,CSATPVDLSGNTIYF,TGCAGTGCAACGCCGGTAGACCTCTCTGGAAACACCATATATTTT
TRBJ2-2,NA,NA,TRBV7-9,CASSLAGLTNTGELFF,TGTGCCAGCAGCTTAGCTGGACTAACGAACACCGGGGAGCTGTTTTTT
TRBJ2-4,NA,NA,TRBV9,CASSVDEGNIQYF,TGTGCCAGCAGCGTAGATGAGGGAAACATTCAGTACTTC
TRBJ2-7,NA,NA,TRBV7-2,CASSLAASYEQYF,TGTGCCAGCAGCCTAGCTGCGTCCTACGAGCAGTACTTC